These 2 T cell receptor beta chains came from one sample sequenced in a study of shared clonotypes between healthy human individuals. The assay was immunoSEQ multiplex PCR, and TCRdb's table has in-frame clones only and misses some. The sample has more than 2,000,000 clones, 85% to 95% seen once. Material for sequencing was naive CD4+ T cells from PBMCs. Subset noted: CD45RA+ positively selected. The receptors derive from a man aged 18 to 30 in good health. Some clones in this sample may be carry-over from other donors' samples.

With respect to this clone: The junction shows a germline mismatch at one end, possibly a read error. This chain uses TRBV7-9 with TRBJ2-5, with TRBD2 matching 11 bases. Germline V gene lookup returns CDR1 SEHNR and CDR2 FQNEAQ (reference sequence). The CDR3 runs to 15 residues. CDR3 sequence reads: CASSLAGGESETQYF. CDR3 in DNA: TGTGCCAGCAGCCTAGCGGGAGGAGAGTCGGAGACCCAGTACTTC. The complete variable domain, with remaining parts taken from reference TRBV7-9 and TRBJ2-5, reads DTGVSQNPRHKITKRGQNVTFRCDPISEHNRLYWYRQTLGQGPEFLTYFQNEAQLEKSRLLSDRFSAERPKGSFSTLEIQRTEQGDSAMYLCASSLAGGESETQYFGPGTRLLVL.

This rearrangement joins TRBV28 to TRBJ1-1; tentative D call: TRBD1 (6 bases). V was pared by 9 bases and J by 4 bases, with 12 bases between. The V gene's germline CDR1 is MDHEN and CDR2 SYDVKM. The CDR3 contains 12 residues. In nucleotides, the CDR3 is TGTGCCAGTAGGGGGGACTCCACTGAAGCTTTCTTT. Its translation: CASRGDSTEAFF. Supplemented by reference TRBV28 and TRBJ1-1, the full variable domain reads DVKVTQSSRYLVKRTGEKVFLECVQDMDHENMFWYRQDPGLGLRLIYFSYDVKMKEKGDIPEGYSVSREKKERFSLILESASTNQTSMYLCASRGDSTEAFFGQGTRLTVV.